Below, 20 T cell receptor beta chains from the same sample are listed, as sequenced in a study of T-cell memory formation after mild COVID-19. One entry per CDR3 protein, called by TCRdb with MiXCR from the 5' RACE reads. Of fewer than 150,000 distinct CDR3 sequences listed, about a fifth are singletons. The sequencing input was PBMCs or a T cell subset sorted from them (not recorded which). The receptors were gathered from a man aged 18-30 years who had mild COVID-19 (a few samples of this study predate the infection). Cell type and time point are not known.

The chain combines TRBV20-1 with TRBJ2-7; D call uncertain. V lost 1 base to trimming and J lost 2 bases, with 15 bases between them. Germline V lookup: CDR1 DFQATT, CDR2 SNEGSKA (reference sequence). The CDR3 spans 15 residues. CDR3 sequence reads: CSARGPASRPYEQYV. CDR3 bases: TGCAGTGCTAGAGGCCCGGCGAGCCGACCCTACGAGCAGTACGTC.

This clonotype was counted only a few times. This chain's CDR3 is CASSYVANEQFF. CDR3 sequence (DNA): TGTGCCAGCAGTTACGTTGCTAATGAGCAGTTCTTC. The chain links TRBV6-6 to TRBJ2-1; D call uncertain. Trimming stripped 2 bases from V and 7 bases from J, with 6 bases between. This CDR3 has 12 residues. Germline V gene sequence: CDR1 MNHNY, CDR2 SVGAGI (reference sequence).

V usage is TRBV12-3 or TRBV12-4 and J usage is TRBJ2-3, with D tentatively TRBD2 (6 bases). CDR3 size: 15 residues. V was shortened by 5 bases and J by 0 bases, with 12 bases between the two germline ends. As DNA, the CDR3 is TGTGCCAGCAGTCCTGGACTAACTAGCACAGATACGCAGTATTTT. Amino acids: CASSPGLTSTDTQYF.

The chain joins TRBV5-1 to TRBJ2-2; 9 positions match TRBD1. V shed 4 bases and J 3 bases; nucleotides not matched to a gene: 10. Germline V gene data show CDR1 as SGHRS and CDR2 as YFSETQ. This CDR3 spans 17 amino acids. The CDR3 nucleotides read TGCGCCAGCAGCCTGGCCGGGACAGGGCTGTACACCGGGGAGCTGTTTTTT. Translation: CASSLAGTGLYTGELFF.

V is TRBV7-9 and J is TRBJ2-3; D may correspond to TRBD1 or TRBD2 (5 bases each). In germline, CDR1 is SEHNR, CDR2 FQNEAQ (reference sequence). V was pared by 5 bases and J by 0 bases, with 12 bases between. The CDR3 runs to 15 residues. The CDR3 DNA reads TGTGCCAGCAGCCCCATCGGGGCTAGCACAGATACGCAGTATTTT. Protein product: CASSPIGASTDTQYF.

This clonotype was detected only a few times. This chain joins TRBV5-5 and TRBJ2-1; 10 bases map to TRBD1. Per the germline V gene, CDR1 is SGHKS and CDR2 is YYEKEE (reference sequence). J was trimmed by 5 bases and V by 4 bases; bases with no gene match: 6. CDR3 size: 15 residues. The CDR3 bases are TGTGCCAGCAGCGTCCGGGACAGGGGAAACAATGAGCAGTTCTTC. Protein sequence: CASSVRDRGNNEQFF.

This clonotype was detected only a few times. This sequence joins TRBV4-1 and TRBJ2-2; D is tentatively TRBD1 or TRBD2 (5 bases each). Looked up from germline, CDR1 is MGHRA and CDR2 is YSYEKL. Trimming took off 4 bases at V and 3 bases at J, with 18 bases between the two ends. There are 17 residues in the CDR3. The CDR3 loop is CASSPPRVGVHTGELFF. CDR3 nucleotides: TGCGCCAGCAGCCCGCCCAGGGTGGGAGTACACACCGGGGAGCTGTTTTTT.

CDR3 nucleotides: TGCGCCAGCAGCTTGGAGGAGACAGCAGAAGGGGAGACCCAGTACTTC. Its translation is CASSLEETAEGETQYF. This chain joins TRBV5-1 and TRBJ2-5; possible D gene TRBD1, 5 bases. The CDR3 sequence is 16 residues long. V lost 0 bases to trimming and J lost 5 bases, with 17 bases between them. Per germline, CDR1 SGHRS and CDR2 YFSETQ. The full variable domain, its missing parts supplied by reference TRBV5-1 and TRBJ2-5, is KAGVTQTPRYLIKTRGQQVTLSCSPISGHRSVSWYQQTPGQGLQFLFEYFSETQRNKGNFPGRFSGRQFSNSRSEMNVSTLELGDSALYLCASSLEETAEGETQYFGPGTRLLVL.

The CDR3 here is CASSLFAQGAGTGELFF. Here the CDR3 DNA reads TGTGCCAGCAGTTTATTCGCACAGGGGGCTGGCACCGGGGAGCTGTTTTTT. The V call is TRBV27, the J call TRBJ2-2, with 9 bases fitting TRBD1. This CDR3 is built from 17 residues. Trimming removed 1 base from V and 4 bases from J; junction bases left unmatched: 7. The germline CDR1 and CDR2 sequences are MNHEY and SMNVEV (reference sequence).

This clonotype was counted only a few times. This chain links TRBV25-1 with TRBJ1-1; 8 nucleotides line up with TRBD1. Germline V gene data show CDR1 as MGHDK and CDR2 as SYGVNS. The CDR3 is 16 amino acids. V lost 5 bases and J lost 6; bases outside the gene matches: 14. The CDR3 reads CASSPGLGQGSAEAFF. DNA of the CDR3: TGTGCCAGCAGTCCCGGACTCGGACAGGGATCCGCTGAAGCTTTCTTT.

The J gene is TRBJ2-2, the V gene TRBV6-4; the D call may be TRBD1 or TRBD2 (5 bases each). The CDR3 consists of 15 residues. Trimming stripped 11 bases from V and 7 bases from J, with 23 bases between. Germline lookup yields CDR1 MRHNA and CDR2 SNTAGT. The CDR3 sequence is CASLRGRTRNGELFF. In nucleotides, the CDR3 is TGTGCCTCTCTCCGGGGACGGACGAGGAACGGGGAGCTGTTTTTT.

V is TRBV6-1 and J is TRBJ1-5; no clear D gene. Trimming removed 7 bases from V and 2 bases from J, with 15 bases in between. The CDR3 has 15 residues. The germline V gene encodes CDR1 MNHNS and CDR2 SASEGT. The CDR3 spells CASTAQPRGNQPQHF. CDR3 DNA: TGTGCCAGCACCGCTCAACCAAGGGGCAATCAGCCCCAGCATTTT.

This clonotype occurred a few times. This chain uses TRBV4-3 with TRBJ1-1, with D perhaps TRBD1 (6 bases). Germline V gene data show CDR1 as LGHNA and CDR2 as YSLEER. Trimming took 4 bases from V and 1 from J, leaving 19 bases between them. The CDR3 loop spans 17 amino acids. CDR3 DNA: TGCGCCAGCAGCCCATACCCGCCCGGGGGGCCGAACACTGAAGCTTTCTTT. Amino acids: CASSPYPPGGPNTEAFF.

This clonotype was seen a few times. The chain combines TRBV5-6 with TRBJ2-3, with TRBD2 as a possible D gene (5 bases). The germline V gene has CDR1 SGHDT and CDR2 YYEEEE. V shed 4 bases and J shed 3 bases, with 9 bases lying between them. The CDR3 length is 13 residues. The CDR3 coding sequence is TGTGCCAGCAGCCCGAGGGAAACAGATACGCAGTATTTT. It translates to CASSPRETDTQYF.

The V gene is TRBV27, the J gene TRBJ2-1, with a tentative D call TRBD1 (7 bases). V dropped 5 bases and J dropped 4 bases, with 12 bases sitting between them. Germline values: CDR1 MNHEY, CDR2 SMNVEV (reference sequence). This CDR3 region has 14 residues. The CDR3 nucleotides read TGTGCCAGCAGTGCCTCAGGGGGGTACAATGAGCAGTTCTTC. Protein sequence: CASSASGGYNEQFF.

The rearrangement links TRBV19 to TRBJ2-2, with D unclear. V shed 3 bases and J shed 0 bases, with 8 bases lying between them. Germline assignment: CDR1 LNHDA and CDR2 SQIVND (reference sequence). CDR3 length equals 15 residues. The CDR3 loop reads CASSIYGSNTGELFF. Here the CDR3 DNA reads TGTGCCAGTAGTATCTATGGGTCGAACACCGGGGAGCTGTTTTTT.

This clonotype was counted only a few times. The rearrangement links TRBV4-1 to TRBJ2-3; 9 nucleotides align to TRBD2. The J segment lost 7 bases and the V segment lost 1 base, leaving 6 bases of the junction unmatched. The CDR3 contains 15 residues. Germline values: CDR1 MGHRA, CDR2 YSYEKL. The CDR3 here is CASSQAAGGLYTQYF. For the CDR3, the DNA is TGCGCCAGCAGCCAAGCAGCGGGGGGCTTATATACGCAGTATTTT.

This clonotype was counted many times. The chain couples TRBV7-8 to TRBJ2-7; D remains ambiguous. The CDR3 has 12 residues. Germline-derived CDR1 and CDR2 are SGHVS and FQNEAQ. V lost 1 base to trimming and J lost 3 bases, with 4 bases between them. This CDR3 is CASSLVGYEQYF. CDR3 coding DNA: TGTGCCAGCAGCTTAGTGGGCTACGAGCAGTACTTC.

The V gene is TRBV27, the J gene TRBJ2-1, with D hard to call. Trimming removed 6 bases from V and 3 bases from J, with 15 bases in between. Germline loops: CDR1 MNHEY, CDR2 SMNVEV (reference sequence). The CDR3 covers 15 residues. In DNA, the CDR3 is TGTGCCAGCAGGACGACCAACAGTGTCTACAATGAGCAGTTCTTC. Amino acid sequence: CASRTTNSVYNEQFF.

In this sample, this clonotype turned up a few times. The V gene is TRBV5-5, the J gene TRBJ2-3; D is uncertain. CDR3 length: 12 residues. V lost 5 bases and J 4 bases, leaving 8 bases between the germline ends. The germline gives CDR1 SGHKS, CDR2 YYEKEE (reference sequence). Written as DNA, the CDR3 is TGTGCCAGCAGAGTAACCCCAGATACGCAGTATTTT. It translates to CASRVTPDTQYF.